This T cell receptor beta chain was retrieved from a study of blood T cell repertoires in COVID-19. Study-level background: The study drew acute and convalescent COVID-19 samples from the United States, Italy and Spain.

How the authors handled the data: Amplified reference gene primers provided the basis for estimating nucleated cell counts. Clones were sequenced by immunoSEQ multiplex PCR, and TCRdb holds only the in-frame ones, with some missing. V and J calls and clone size are given by that table; D and trimming were obtained from the DNA. The repertoire holds over 100,000 clones, approximately 80% seen once, with roughly 7.9% in the top ten. Germline V gene lookup returns CDR1 KGHSH and CDR2 LQKENI. The V gene end was trimmed by 3 bases and the J gene end by 3 bases; junction bases not matched to a gene: 2. The CDR3 covers 15 residues. This clone showed up just a few times.

This sequence originates from a woman older than 75 with active or convalescent COVID-19. The specimen sequenced was peripheral blood. The chain joins TRBV18 to TRBJ2-7; 13 bases agree with TRBD2. CDR3 DNA sequence: TGTGCCAGCTCACCCGGACTAGCGGGAGACTACGAGCAGTACTTC. This gives the protein CASSPGLAGDYEQYF.